This TCR beta chain is drawn from a study of T cells in Graves' hyperthyroidism and ophthalmopathy. This clonotype was found a few times. Amplification yielded TCR beta CDR3 regions, with RNA transcripts as the source. RT-PCR in the first round (using the HTBI primer set) targeted the TCR CDR3. TCRdb re-analysed the multiplex PCR reads in MiXCR, keeping a single row per CDR3 protein. Of hundreds of thousands of distinct CDR3 sequences listed, just under 25% are singletons. The CDR3 length is 13 residues. The V end was cut by 6 bases, the J end by 4 bases, with 10 bases between. The V gene's germline CDR1 is LNHNV and CDR2 YYDKDF (reference sequence).

The source material was blood. This sequence originates from a man aged 50 or older with Graves' hyperthyroidism. The J gene is TRBJ2-1, the V gene TRBV15; TRBD1 is a possible D gene (6 bases). The CDR3 reads CATRADRYNEQFF. The CDR3 DNA is TGTGCCACCAGGGCGGACAGATACAATGAGCAGTTCTTC.